This TCR beta chain is from a study of OX40 agonist ivuxolimab in advanced cancers. Describing the broader study: Ivuxolimab was a fully human IgG2 agonistic monoclonal antibody targeting the costimulatory receptor OX40 (CD134). Intravenous ivuxolimab was administered to patients every 2 weeks at six dose levels: 0.01, 0.1, 0.3, 1.5, 3 and 10 mg/kg. Of the approximately 50 dose-escalation patients, hepatocellular carcinoma was present in roughly 19, melanoma in roughly 15, renal cell carcinoma in 9 and head and neck cancer in 9. The dose-escalation cohort was 82.7% male with a mean age of about 58 years, ranging from about 20 to 80. Patients were allowed to have had prior anti-PD-1, anti-PD-L1 or anti-CTLA-4 therapy, and around 37% of the dose-escalation patients had previously received checkpoint inhibitors. Partial responses occurred in three dose-escalation patients, of whom one had hepatocellular carcinoma and two had cutaneous melanoma. The point of sequencing TCRbeta in the periphery was to test whether ivuxolimab changed TCR sequence diversity and drove clonal T-cell expansion. The paper reports the monotherapy dose-escalation portion (N of about 47 patients) of the phase I ivuxolimab trial. Beyond this particular receptor, the publication reports: In partial responders in the 0.1-3.0 mg/kg groups, normalized peripheral clonal expansion was found to be among the lowest, especially among CD8+ T cells. Antigen specificity was not determined for the clonally expanded peripheral T cells. Low levels of normalized T-cell clonal expansion were also shown by some nonresponding patients. After ivuxolimab, CD8+ T cells had more expanded clones than CD4+ T cells on average. Clonal expansion of both CD4+ and CD8+ blood T cells was observed from baseline to week 6 at doses 0.1 to 3.0 mg/kg.

The CDR3 covers 12 residues, taking in both the cysteine and the phenylalanine. The retained sequence is limited to the CDR3, 36 bases, with the frame set at the first base. Via the germline V gene (reference sequence), CDR1 is MNHNY and CDR2 SVGAGI. The germline ends are 7 bases apart after V is trimmed by 5 bases and J by 3 bases. In this sample, this clone turned up once. Its target antigen remains unknown. Base qualities are not at hand, and no much larger clone is one base apart. Genomic DNA was extracted from sorted cells for sequencing of the TCRbeta CDR3 region. The immunoSEQ Assay was used to sequence the TCRbeta CDR3 regions. TCRdb took over this immuneACCESS table, retaining in-frame rearrangements with V and J assigned. Such tables are incomplete; in checked studies, under half of the missing clones stem from an unresolved V gene, and the remainder is unexplained. The sample records around 84,000 clones, 92% of which are singletons. 0.53% of the sample rests with the top ten.

The trial excluded patients who had a history of autoimmune disease or who were on systemic immunosuppression. In every dose cohort, peripheral blood was drawn for TCR sequencing at baseline, cycle 4 day 1, and cycle 7 day 1. Samples were obtained from an open-label, multicenter, first-in-human phase I dose-escalation trial of ivuxolimab. Adults with locally advanced or metastatic head and neck squamous cell, hepatocellular, melanoma or renal cell carcinoma were enrolled in the trial. CD4+ and CD8+ T cells were sorted separately from peripheral blood before TCR sequencing. This sample comprised CD4+ or CD8+ T cells sorted from blood, obtained in a trial of the OX40 agonist ivuxolimab. The sequence is built from TRBV6-6 and TRBJ2-5, with the D gene not confidently named. This clonotype was sampled from an adult with an advanced solid tumor such as melanoma, head and neck, liver or kidney cancer. In nucleotide form, the sequence is TGTGCCAGCAGTGACCCTGAAGAGACCCAGTACTTC. The translation is CASSDPEETQYF.